Listed here is a single T cell receptor beta chain. Authors' processing steps: Cell counts per sample came from amplifying reference gene primers. The method was immunoSEQ multiplex PCR; TCRdb's version includes in-frame clones alone and lacks a portion of them. That table supplies the V and J calls and clone size; D and trimming were determined from the DNA. The table includes a few hundred thousand clones, 80% to 85% detected once. This sample is part of a study of blood T cell repertoires in COVID-19. Study-level background: COVID-19 samples collected from the United States, Italy and Spain covered acute and convalescent phases. T cells, B-cell-depleted T cells, or PBMCs supplied cDNA or gDNA.

The CDR3 consists of 15 residues. CDR1 and CDR2 from the germline V gene are SEHNR and FQNEAQ (reference sequence). V was shortened by 3 bases and J by 1 base, with 12 bases between the two germline ends. The source of this sequence is a woman between 18 and 30 years old with acute or convalescent COVID-19. This chain links TRBV7-9 with TRBJ1-1; D not resolved. What was sequenced was peripheral blood. The CDR3 DNA is TGTGCCAGCAGCTTTACGTCTATTTCGAACACTGAAGCTTTCTTT. Translated, it gives CASSFTSISNTEAFF.